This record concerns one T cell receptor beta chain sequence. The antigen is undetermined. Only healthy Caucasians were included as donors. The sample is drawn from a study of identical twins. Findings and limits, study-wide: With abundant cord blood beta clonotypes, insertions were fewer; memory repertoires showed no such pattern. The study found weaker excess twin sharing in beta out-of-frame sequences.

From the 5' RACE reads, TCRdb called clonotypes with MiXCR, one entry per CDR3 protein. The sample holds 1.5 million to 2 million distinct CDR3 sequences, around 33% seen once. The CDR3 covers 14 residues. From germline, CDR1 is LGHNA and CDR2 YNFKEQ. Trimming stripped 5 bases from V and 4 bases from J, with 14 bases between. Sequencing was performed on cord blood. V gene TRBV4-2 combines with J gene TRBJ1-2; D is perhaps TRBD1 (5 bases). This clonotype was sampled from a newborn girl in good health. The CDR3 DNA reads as TGTGCCAGCAGCTACGGGACGGAGAGCTATGGCTACACCTTC. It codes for CASSYGTESYGYTF.